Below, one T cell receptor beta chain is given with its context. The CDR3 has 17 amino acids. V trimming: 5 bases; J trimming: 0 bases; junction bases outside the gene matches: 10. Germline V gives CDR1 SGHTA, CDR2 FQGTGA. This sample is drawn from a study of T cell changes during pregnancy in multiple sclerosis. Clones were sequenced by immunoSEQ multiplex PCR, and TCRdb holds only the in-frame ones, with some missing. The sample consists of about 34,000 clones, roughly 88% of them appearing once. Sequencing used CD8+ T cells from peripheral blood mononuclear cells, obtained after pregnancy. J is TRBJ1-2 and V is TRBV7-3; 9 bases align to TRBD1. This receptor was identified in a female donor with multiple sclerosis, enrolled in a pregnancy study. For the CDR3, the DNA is TGTGCCAGCAGCGCCTGGGACAGGGAGGTGACTAACTATGGCTACACCTTC. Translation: CASSAWDREVTNYGYTF.